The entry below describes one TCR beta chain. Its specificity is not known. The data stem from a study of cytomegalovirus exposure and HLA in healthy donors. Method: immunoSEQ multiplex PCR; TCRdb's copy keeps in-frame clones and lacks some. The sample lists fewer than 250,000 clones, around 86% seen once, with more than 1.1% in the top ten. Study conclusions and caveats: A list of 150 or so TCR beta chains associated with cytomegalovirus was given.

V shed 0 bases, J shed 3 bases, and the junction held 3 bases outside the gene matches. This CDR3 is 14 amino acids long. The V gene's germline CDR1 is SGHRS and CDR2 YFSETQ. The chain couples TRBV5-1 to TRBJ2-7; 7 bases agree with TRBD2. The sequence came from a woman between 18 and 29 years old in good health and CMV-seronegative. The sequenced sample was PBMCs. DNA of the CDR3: TGCGCCAGCAGCTTGGATCCGGGAGGCTACGAGCAGTACTTC. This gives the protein CASSLDPGGYEQYF.